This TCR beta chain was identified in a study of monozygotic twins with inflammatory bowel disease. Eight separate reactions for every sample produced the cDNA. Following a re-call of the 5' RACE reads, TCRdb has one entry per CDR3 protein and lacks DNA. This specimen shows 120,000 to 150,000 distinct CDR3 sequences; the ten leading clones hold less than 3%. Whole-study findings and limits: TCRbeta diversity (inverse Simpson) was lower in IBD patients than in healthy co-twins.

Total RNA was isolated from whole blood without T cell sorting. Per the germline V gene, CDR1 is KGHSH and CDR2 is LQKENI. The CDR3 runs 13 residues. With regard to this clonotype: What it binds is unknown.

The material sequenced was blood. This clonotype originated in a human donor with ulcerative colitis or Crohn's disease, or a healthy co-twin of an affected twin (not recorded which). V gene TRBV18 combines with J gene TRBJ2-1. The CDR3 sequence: CASSPQSYNEQFF.